What follows are 17 T cell receptor beta chains derived from one specimen sequenced in a study of blood T cell repertoires in COVID-19. Sequencing used immunoSEQ multiplex PCR; TCRdb keeps in-frame clones, though not all of them. The repertoire holds tens of thousands of clones, with 85% as singletons. The sequencing input was peripheral blood. These receptors were taken from a woman aged 70-85 years with acute or convalescent COVID-19.

This clone was counted once. The chain has TRBV29-1 and TRBJ2-5, with a weak D call TRBD2 (5 bases). The germline gives CDR1 SQVTM, CDR2 ANQGSEA. The CDR3 runs 11 residues. Deletions cut 6 bases from V and 1 base from J, with 6 bases between. CDR3 bases: TGCAGCGTGGGGAGCCAAGAGACCCAGTACTTC. Its protein product is CSVGSQETQYF.

The V gene is TRBV7-9, the J gene TRBJ2-7; tentatively, D is TRBD2 (6 bases). V was trimmed by 1 base and J by 2 bases, leaving 9 bases between them. The CDR3 runs to 14 residues. Germline V gene lookup returns CDR1 SEHNR and CDR2 FQNEAQ (reference sequence). CDR3 sequence (DNA): TGTGCCAGCAGCTTAGGGGGACTCACCTACGAGCAGTACGTC. Translated: CASSLGGLTYEQYV.

The chain uses TRBV5-8 and TRBJ2-7; 7 nucleotides agree with TRBD1. V shed 1 base and J 2 bases; nucleotides not matched to a gene: 15. Germline V lookup: CDR1 SGHTS, CDR2 YDEGEE. There are 18 residues in the CDR3. CDR3 amino acids: CASSLTGAATGWAYEQYV. In DNA, the CDR3 is TGTGCCAGCAGCTTGACAGGTGCGGCGACAGGGTGGGCCTACGAGCAGTACGTC.

The chain uses TRBV10-3 and TRBJ2-5, with D maybe TRBD1 (5 bases). Germline CDR1 reads ENHRY; CDR2 reads SYGVKD. This CDR3 is built from 14 residues. Trimming shortened V by 3 bases and J by 6 bases, and 14 bases separated the two germline ends. CDR3 DNA sequence: TGTGCCATCAGTGATAAACAGGACACGAAGACCCAGTACTTC. This gives the protein CAISDKQDTKTQYF.

The chain has TRBV19 and TRBJ2-5; TRBD1 is a possible D gene (6 bases). The CDR3 contains 15 residues. V was pared by 5 bases and J by 0 bases, with 13 bases between. Looked up from germline, CDR1 is LNHDA and CDR2 is SQIVND (reference sequence). The CDR3 sequence is CASSQGQTYQETQYF. CDR3 coding DNA: TGTGCCAGTAGTCAGGGACAAACGTACCAAGAGACCCAGTACTTC.

The chain uses TRBV9 and TRBJ1-5; a possible D gene is TRBD1 (6 bases). This CDR3 comprises 13 residues. V gave up 3 bases and J gave up 6 bases, with 10 bases separating them. Germline V gene data show CDR1 as SGDLS and CDR2 as YYNGEE. In DNA form, the CDR3 reads TGTGCCAGCAGCGGGGGAGGGGGTCAGCCCCAGCATTTT. Translation: CASSGGGGQPQHF. The entire variable domain, with the rest obtained from reference TRBV9 and TRBJ1-5, is as follows: DSGVTQTPKHLITATGQRVTLRCSPRSGDLSVYWYQQSLDQGLQFLIQYYNGEERAKGNILERFSAQQFPDLHSELNLSSLELGDSALYFCASSGGGGQPQHFGDGTRLSIL.

V and J are TRBV6-8 and TRBJ2-1; 7 bases are a match to TRBD2. The CDR3 totals 16 residues. After removal of 6 bases from V and 10 bases from J, the junction contained 18 bases not matched to a gene. CDR1 and CDR2 (germline): MNHGY, SAAAGT. CDR3 sequence: CASRTTGTISFEEQFF. The CDR3 DNA follows: TGTGCCAGCAGGACAACCGGGACTATCTCCTTCGAGGAGCAGTTCTTC.

The chain has TRBV5-6 and TRBJ1-5; D is ambiguous. Germline CDR1 reads SGHDT; CDR2 reads YYEEEE. CDR3 length: 15 residues. The ends were cut back, 0 bases at V and 3 bases at J, with 10 bases in the middle. CDR3 nucleotides: TGTGCCAGCAGCTTGGGTCAGGTGCCCAATCAGCCCCAGCATTTT. It translates to CASSLGQVPNQPQHF.

The chain couples TRBV6-2 or TRBV6-3 to TRBJ1-1; TRBD1 might be the D (5 bases). The CDR3 spans 14 residues. The V gene lost 1 base and the J gene lost 5 bases, with 11 bases spanning the gap. The germline CDR1 and CDR2 sequences are MNHEY and SVGEGT. CDR3 sequence: CASSYLGVGTEAFF. The CDR3 DNA reads as TGTGCCAGCAGTTACTTAGGGGTAGGGACTGAAGCTTTCTTT.

This chain links TRBV11-3 with TRBJ1-1; perhaps TRBD1 as D (5 bases). The CDR3 has 16 amino acids. V was pared by 3 bases and J by 0 bases, with 14 bases between. Germline V lookup: CDR1 SGHNT, CDR2 YENEEA. The CDR3 bases are TGTGCCAGCAGCTTGGGGGGTAGAGGGATGAACACTGAAGCTTTCTTT. This gives the protein CASSLGGRGMNTEAFF.

This chain links TRBV7-2 with TRBJ2-1; TRBD1 agrees at 12 bases. With 5 bases clipped from V and 8 bases from J, the junction kept 7 bases outside the gene matches. The CDR3 totals 15 residues. The germline gives CDR1 SGHTA, CDR2 FQGNSA. CDR3 in DNA: TGTGCCAGCAGCAACCGGGACAGGGGGCGGGATGAGCAGTTCTTC. Translating it yields CASSNRDRGRDEQFF.

The chain couples TRBV10-3 to TRBJ1-1; a possible D gene is TRBD1 (6 bases). CDR1 is ENHRY and CDR2 is SYGVKD in the germline V gene. V lost 4 bases, J lost 1 base, and 13 bases lay in between. This CDR3 is 15 amino acids long. The CDR3 DNA is TGTGCCATCAGTGGGGCAGGGGCCTCGAACACTGAAGCTTTCTTT. It specifies CAISGAGASNTEAFF.

The chain is built from TRBV5-1 and TRBJ2-5; 9 positions agree with TRBD2. CDR3 length: 14 residues. Unmatched junction bases numbered 6, after V lost 5 bases and J lost 4 bases. Per germline, CDR1 SGHRS and CDR2 YFSETQ. Here the CDR3 DNA reads TGCGCCAGCAGTCGCGGGGGGGCGGGAGAGACCCAGTACTTC. It translates to CASSRGGAGETQYF.

This chain connects TRBV28 to TRBJ2-5; the match to TRBD2 covers 11 bases. Trimming at V came to 4 bases and at J to 5 bases, leaving 6 bases not matched to a gene. CDR1 is MDHEN, CDR2 SYDVKM, per germline. CDR3 size: 15 residues. Here the CDR3 reads CASSSTLAGGETQYF. In DNA form, the CDR3 reads TGTGCCAGCAGTTCGACCCTAGCGGGGGGTGAGACCCAGTACTTC.

V and J are TRBV28 and TRBJ2-1; no clear D. CDR3 length: 14 residues. The germline gives CDR1 MDHEN, CDR2 SYDVKM. Between the trimmed V and J ends, which lost 5 bases and 5 bases, there was a span of 13 bases. The CDR3 region has the DNA TGTGCCAGCAGTCCCCACGACTCTAACAATGAGCAGTTCTTC. Translating it yields CASSPHDSNNEQFF.

V is TRBV5-8 and J is TRBJ1-1, with D possibly being TRBD1 (6 bases). Germline assignment: CDR1 SGHTS and CDR2 YDEGEE. The V end lost 5 bases, the J end lost 4 bases, and 15 bases lay between the germline ends. This CDR3 region has 14 residues. In DNA form, the CDR3 reads TGTGCCAGCAGTTGGGCAGGGGTGTCCACTGAAGCTTTCTTT. Amino acids: CASSWAGVSTEAFF.

V usage is TRBV27 and J usage is TRBJ2-4; 12 bases are shared with TRBD1. This CDR3 contains 14 residues. J was trimmed by 5 bases and V by 4 bases; bases with no gene match: 0. From germline, CDR1 is MNHEY and CDR2 SMNVEV (reference sequence). The CDR3 DNA reads TGTGCCAGCAGTTGGGACAGGGGGCAAAACATTCAGTACTTC. Its translation is CASSWDRGQNIQYF.